Listed below are T cell receptor beta chains from one sample, sequenced in a study of blood T cell repertoires in COVID-19. This table comes from immunoSEQ multiplex PCR, and its TCRdb copy is limited to in-frame clones, with some not included. The repertoire has around 100,000 clones, 82% of them found once; the top ten carry 4.5% to 5.5%. The sequencing input was peripheral blood. The receptors shown here come from a man in his sixties with acute or convalescent COVID-19. CDR3s leave out the opening cysteine and the closing phenylalanine or tryptophan. The order of the fields is J gene, V gene, clone size, CDR3 length, CDR3 protein. A clone size is listed for some rows: how often the clone was seen (once, few, many), or a class if it is expanded.

j_gene: TRBJ1-1
v_gene: TRBV25-1
abundance: few
len: 10
CDR3aa: ASSDSGRTSF

j_gene: TRBJ1-2
v_gene: TRBV3-1/TRBV3-2
abundance: once
len: 12
CDR3aa: ASSPGDRNYGYT

j_gene: TRBJ2-1
v_gene: TRBV30
abundance: few
len: 11
CDR3aa: AWSLGVHNEQF

j_gene: TRBJ1-1
v_gene: TRBV30
abundance: .
len: 14
CDR3aa: AWSVKRGSIELGAF

j_gene: TRBJ1-6
v_gene: TRBV3-1/TRBV3-2
abundance: few
len: 16
CDR3aa: ASSPSPDRTHYNSPLH

j_gene: TRBJ2-7
v_gene: TRBV7-2
abundance: .
len: 13
CDR3aa: ASSLGASSYYEQY

j_gene: TRBJ2-7
v_gene: TRBV30
abundance: .
len: 10
CDR3aa: AWSDRGFEQY

j_gene: TRBJ1-2
v_gene: TRBV19
abundance: .
len: 12
CDR3aa: ATWDRLSPYGYT

j_gene: TRBJ2-1
v_gene: TRBV6-5
abundance: .
len: 13
CDR3aa: ASNLGLAGYNEQF

j_gene: TRBJ1-4
v_gene: TRBV4-1
abundance: once
len: 11
CDR3aa: ASSQGQVEKLF

j_gene: TRBJ1-6
v_gene: TRBV6-4
abundance: .
len: 10
CDR3aa: APREGNSPLH

j_gene: TRBJ2-7
v_gene: TRBV14
abundance: .
len: 12
CDR3aa: ASSQGPRVHEQY

j_gene: TRBJ2-3
v_gene: TRBV5-4
abundance: .
len: 15
CDR3aa: ASSLGGTSGARDTQY

j_gene: TRBJ2-5
v_gene: TRBV10-3
abundance: .
len: 11
CDR3aa: ATRGGQQETQY

j_gene: TRBJ1-5
v_gene: TRBV15
abundance: .
len: 15
CDR3aa: ATSRDRRQGAYQPQH

j_gene: TRBJ1-3
v_gene: TRBV9
abundance: .
len: 13
CDR3aa: ASSVAQGSGNTIY

j_gene: TRBJ2-3
v_gene: TRBV11-1
abundance: .
len: 13
CDR3aa: ASSFIDRGRDTQY

j_gene: TRBJ1-3
v_gene: TRBV10-3
abundance: .
len: 13
CDR3aa: AISDTGVAGNTIY

j_gene: TRBJ2-7
v_gene: TRBV3-1/TRBV3-2
abundance: .
len: 12
CDR3aa: ASSQGGRRGEQY

j_gene: TRBJ2-1
v_gene: TRBV24-1
abundance: once
len: 15
CDR3aa: ATSDLSPGGPYNEQF

j_gene: TRBJ2-1
v_gene: TRBV6-4
abundance: .
len: 18
CDR3aa: ASSLVAGGRWPSSYNEQF

j_gene: TRBJ1-6
v_gene: TRBV28
abundance: .
len: 14
CDR3aa: ASTSEGQGSFSPLH

j_gene: TRBJ2-7
v_gene: TRBV5-1
abundance: .
len: 10
CDR3aa: ASKRGLGEQY

j_gene: TRBJ2-5
v_gene: TRBV18
abundance: .
len: 13
CDR3aa: ASSPLDRGGETQY

j_gene: TRBJ1-1
v_gene: TRBV4-3
abundance: once
len: 11
CDR3aa: ASSRHRGRDAF

j_gene: TRBJ1-4
v_gene: TRBV30
abundance: .
len: 11
CDR3aa: AWKTAYNEKLF

j_gene: TRBJ2-7
v_gene: TRBV19
abundance: .
len: 14
CDR3aa: ASSATGTSGRSEQY

j_gene: TRBJ2-2
v_gene: TRBV3-1/TRBV3-2
abundance: few
len: 13
CDR3aa: ATGQGVFNTGELF

j_gene: TRBJ1-1
v_gene: TRBV29-1
abundance: .
len: 11
CDR3aa: SVRGMGMPEAF

j_gene: TRBJ2-1
v_gene: TRBV2
abundance: .
len: 13
CDR3aa: ASRYRDGVYNEQF

j_gene: TRBJ1-4
v_gene: TRBV6-1
abundance: few
len: 14
CDR3aa: ASSDVSGGGLGKLF

j_gene: TRBJ1-1
v_gene: TRBV6-5
abundance: .
len: 12
CDR3aa: ASSRAGANTEAF

j_gene: TRBJ2-1
v_gene: TRBV10-3
abundance: .
len: 15
CDR3aa: AISESSGLAGGDEQF

j_gene: TRBJ1-4
v_gene: TRBV21-1
abundance: .
len: 16
CDR3aa: ASSNTPSRQTTNEKLF

j_gene: TRBJ2-1
v_gene: TRBV27
abundance: .
len: 13
CDR3aa: ASIRLAGRDNEQF

j_gene: TRBJ1-1
v_gene: TRBV19
abundance: .
len: 15
CDR3aa: ASRKPGQGVPNTEAF

j_gene: TRBJ2-3
v_gene: TRBV29-1
abundance: .
len: 11
CDR3aa: SVRGVVTDTQY

j_gene: TRBJ1-2
v_gene: TRBV29-1
abundance: .
len: 12
CDR3aa: SVESLDRGYGYT

j_gene: TRBJ2-7
v_gene: TRBV3-1/TRBV3-2
abundance: .
len: 14
CDR3aa: ASSQESRTSGYEQY